These 6 T cell receptor beta chains came from one sample sequenced in a study of Graves' ophthalmopathy and Graves' hyperthyroidism. Transcripts of RNA were the source for amplifying TCR beta CDR3 regions. The workflow started with a first-round RT-PCR run with HTBI primers and then moved on to a second-round multiplex PCR. TCRdb re-derived calls from the multiplex PCR reads in MiXCR, one entry per CDR3 protein. The data hold 400,000 or so distinct CDR3 sequences, with about 15% observed a single time. The sample taken for sequencing was peripheral blood. The receptor set was obtained from an adult woman with stable Graves' hyperthyroidism.

This clonotype was counted at least ten times. This chain connects TRBV12-5 to TRBJ2-7; D remains ambiguous. Germline-derived CDR1 and CDR2 are LGHNT and FRNRAP. Trimming took off 0 bases at V and 6 bases at J, with 15 bases between the two ends. The CDR3 runs 15 residues. The CDR3 DNA is TGTGCTAGTGGTTTGGTCATATCTGGTACCTCCGAGCAGTACTTC. Protein: CASGLVISGTSEQYF.

This clonotype was recorded many times. The rearrangement links TRBV28 to TRBJ1-1, with TRBD1 matching over 8 bases. CDR1 MDHEN and CDR2 SYDVKM come from the germline V gene. CDR3 length equals 15 residues. J was trimmed by 5 bases and V by 5 bases; bases with no gene match: 10. As DNA, the CDR3 is TGTGCCAGCAGTAAAACCGGACAGGGAGGAACTGAAGCTTTCTTT. It specifies CASSKTGQGGTEAFF. The complete variable domain, with remaining parts taken from reference TRBV28 and TRBJ1-1, reads DVKVTQSSRYLVKRTGEKVFLECVQDMDHENMFWYRQDPGLGLRLIYFSYDVKMKEKGDIPEGYSVSREKKERFSLILESASTNQTSMYLCASSKTGQGGTEAFFGQGTRLTVV.

This clonotype was recorded a few times. The chain employs TRBV5-1 and TRBJ1-1, with D hard to call. The CDR3 covers 16 residues. Trimming stripped 0 bases from V and 0 bases from J, with 12 bases between. Germline loops: CDR1 SGHRS, CDR2 YFSETQ. CDR3 residues: CASSLEPGNMNTEAFF. The CDR3, as DNA: TGCGCCAGCAGCTTGGAACCCGGAAATATGAACACTGAAGCTTTCTTT.

This clonotype was seen many times. The rearrangement uses TRBV20-1 and TRBJ2-7, with D tentatively TRBD2 (6 bases). Trimming removed 6 bases from V and 7 bases from J, with 19 bases in between. This CDR3 is 13 amino acids long. Germline V lookup: CDR1 DFQATT, CDR2 SNEGSKA (reference sequence). CDR3 sequence: CSAKKLFREEQYF. The CDR3 nucleotides are TGCAGTGCCAAAAAGCTGTTCCGGGAGGAGCAGTACTTC.

This clonotype was found many times. CDR3 bases: TGCGCCAGCAGCGGGGGGACTAGCGGTCCTCAAGAGACCCAGTACTTC. This translates into CASSGGTSGPQETQYF. The V and J genes are TRBV5-1 and TRBJ2-5, with 11 bases aligning to TRBD2. The V gene end was trimmed by 4 bases and the J gene end by 2 bases; junction bases not matched to a gene: 7. This CDR3 is 16 amino acids long. Germline CDR1 is SGHRS and CDR2 is YFSETQ.

Many counts were recorded for this clonotype. With a much larger clone just one base away, this may be a read error. The chain couples TRBV12-5 to TRBJ2-5, with 8 bases aligning to TRBD2. The CDR3 has 13 residues. Unmatched junction bases numbered 8, after V lost 5 bases and J lost 9 bases. Germline CDR1 is LGHNT and CDR2 is FRNRAP. The CDR3, as DNA: TGTGCTAGTGGTGCCGACAGGCGGGAGGCCCAGTACTTC. Its protein is CASGADRREAQYF.